What follows are 17 T cell receptor beta chains derived from one specimen sequenced in a study of shared clonotypes between healthy human individuals (dated by TCRdb to about 2020). The library was prepared using the immunoSEQ multiplex PCR assay. In its TCRdb copy, this immuneACCESS table keeps in-frame sequences only and misses some clones. Where compared with another copy, unresolved V genes explain less than half of these, and the others have no known cause. This sample has about 2.1 million clones in its table, and 90% to 95% of those were observed once. The ten most abundant clones make up approximately 1.7% of the sample. CD8 naive samples consisted of CD45RO-negative cells that were positively selected for CCR7, yielding a CD45RA+CCR7+ population without TemRA cells. The sample was naive CD8+ T cells from PBMCs. This specimen's cell subset or site label, interpreted: CD45RA+CCR7+. These receptors all come from a man between 18 and 35 years old in good health. Some clones in this sample may be carry-over from other donors' samples.

Remarks on this clone: Other DNA sequences in the sample encode the same CDR3. V usage is TRBV28 and J usage is TRBJ2-5, with D unclear. This CDR3 spans 12 amino acids. The V end lost 3 bases, the J end lost 3 bases, and 5 bases lay between the germline ends. Germline CDR1 and CDR2: MDHEN and SYDVKM. CDR3 DNA sequence: TGTGCCAGCAGTTTGGCCGAAGAGACCCAGTACTTC. Its protein is CASSLAEETQYF.

The chain employs TRBV6-1 and TRBJ2-3; 11 nucleotides agree with TRBD1. The CDR3 is 14 amino acids. Germline-derived CDR1 and CDR2 are MNHNS and SASEGT. Trimming at V came to 6 bases and at J to 5 bases, leaving 4 bases not matched to a gene. The CDR3 sequence: CASSGTGGKDTQYF. CDR3 DNA sequence: TGTGCCAGCAGCGGGACAGGGGGGAAAGATACGCAGTATTTT.

The V gene is TRBV29-1, the J gene TRBJ2-3; 14 bases agree with TRBD2. This CDR3 is built from 15 residues. Germline loops: CDR1 SQVTM, CDR2 ANQGSEA. Trimming took 3 bases from V and 4 from J; bases not matched to a gene: 3. CDR3: CSVEGLAGEADTQYF. The DNA for the CDR3 is TGCAGCGTTGAGGGACTAGCGGGAGAGGCAGATACGCAGTATTTT.

This rearrangement joins TRBV19 to TRBJ1-1; 7 nucleotides line up with TRBD1. Trimming at V came to 4 bases and at J to 7 bases, leaving 9 bases not matched to a gene. CDR3 length equals 14 residues. Germline V gives CDR1 LNHDA, CDR2 SQIVND (reference sequence). The CDR3 region is CASSTRGTAVEAFF. DNA for the CDR3: TGTGCCAGTAGTACCCGGGGGACAGCCGTTGAAGCTTTCTTT.

The V gene is TRBV10-1, the J gene TRBJ2-1, with no clear D. V was cut by 1 base and J by 8 bases, with 18 bases left in between. This CDR3 has 16 amino acids. Germline V gene lookup returns CDR1 WNHNN and CDR2 SYGVQD (reference sequence). The DNA of the CDR3 is TGCGCCAGCAGTGAGTATTTGGGGAAGATGGAGTATGAGCAGTTCTTC. As protein: CASSEYLGKMEYEQFF.

The rearrangement joins TRBV19 to TRBJ2-7; the D is unclear. CDR3 length: 13 residues. CDR1 and CDR2 (germline): LNHDA, SQIVND (reference sequence). Trimming took off 3 bases at V and 9 bases at J, with 15 bases between the two ends. The CDR3 bases are TGTGCCAGTAGTATGGTGGGCTTTTCTGGGCAGTACTTC. It codes for CASSMVGFSGQYF.

J is TRBJ2-5 and V is TRBV13; TRBD1 might be the D (6 bases). CDR3 length equals 14 residues. CDR1 and CDR2 (germline): PRHDT, FYEKMQ (reference sequence). V was trimmed by 5 bases and J by 3 bases, leaving 13 bases between them. Written as DNA, the CDR3 is TGTGCCAGCAGCCAAGGACAGAGGAAAGAGACCCAGTACTTC. Translation: CASSQGQRKETQYF.

This chain uses TRBV7-2 with TRBJ2-1; D is ambiguous. The germline gives CDR1 SGHTA, CDR2 FQGNSA. Trimming shortened V by 0 bases and J by 6 bases, and 12 bases separated the two germline ends. The CDR3 is 15 amino acids. The CDR3 spells CASSLALDLSNEQFF. In DNA form, the CDR3 reads TGTGCCAGCAGCTTAGCCCTGGATTTATCCAATGAGCAGTTCTTC.

The V call is TRBV19, the J call TRBJ1-2, with 9 positions matching TRBD1. With 6 bases clipped from V and 9 bases from J, the junction kept 8 bases outside the gene matches. The germline V gene has CDR1 LNHDA and CDR2 SQIVND (reference sequence). The CDR3 length is 13 residues. The CDR3 sequence: CASRIPGQGSYTF. The CDR3 DNA is TGTGCCAGTAGAATACCGGGACAGGGAAGCTACACCTTC.

The V gene is TRBV5-1, the J gene TRBJ2-5, with 10 bases aligning to TRBD1. The end of the DNA fits TRBJ2-7 better, so the J call may be wrong. This CDR3 spans 16 amino acids. The germline V gene has CDR1 SGHRS and CDR2 YFSETQ. This CDR3 is CASSPEPTGGKDEQYF. DNA for the CDR3: TGCGCCAGCAGCCCCGAACCGACAGGGGGCAAGGACGAGCAGTACTTC.

The chain's CDR3 is CASSPRGAGGPYEQYF. In nucleotides, the CDR3 is TGTGCCAGCAGTCCCCGTGGAGCGGGAGGGCCCTACGAGCAGTACTTC. This sequence joins TRBV27 and TRBJ2-7; TRBD2 agrees at 10 bases. This CDR3 spans 16 amino acids. CDR1 is MNHEY, CDR2 SMNVEV, per germline (reference sequence). The V segment lost 5 bases and the J segment 2 bases; nucleotides outside the gene matches: 9.

The gene calls are TRBV10-3 and TRBJ1-5; the match to TRBD1 covers 10 bases. Germline CDR1 and CDR2: ENHRY and SYGVKD. V shed 0 bases, J shed 4 bases, and the junction held 12 bases outside the gene matches. The CDR3 loop spans 19 amino acids. This CDR3 reads CAISESQIGTGVRNQPQHF. The CDR3 DNA follows: TGTGCCATCAGTGAGTCGCAAATCGGGACAGGGGTACGGAATCAGCCCCAGCATTTT.

This chain links TRBV27 with TRBJ1-1, with no clear D. CDR1 MNHEY and CDR2 SMNVEV come from the germline V gene (reference sequence). Trimming stripped 3 bases from V and 1 base from J, with 9 bases between. The CDR3 extends over 14 amino acids. The DNA for the CDR3 is TGTGCCAGCAGTTTGACCCCTCGGAACACTGAAGCTTTCTTT. Its translation: CASSLTPRNTEAFF.

The chain uses TRBV7-9 and TRBJ2-3, with TRBD1 identical over 9 bases. From germline, CDR1 is SEHNR and CDR2 FQNEAQ (reference sequence). This CDR3 has 15 residues. V was clipped by 5 bases and J by 6 bases; unmatched bases: 9. CDR3 in amino acids: CASSRGQGRDDTQYF. The CDR3 DNA is TGTGCCAGCAGCCGGGGACAGGGTCGCGACGATACGCAGTATTTT.

This chain connects TRBV11-1 to TRBJ2-7, with TRBD2 matching over 7 bases. This CDR3 is built from 13 residues. Germline V gene lookup returns CDR1 SGHAT and CDR2 FQDESV (reference sequence). V lost 7 bases, J lost 6 bases, and 9 bases stayed unmatched. This chain's CDR3 is CASKPRREFEQYF. The CDR3 nucleotides are TGTGCCAGCAAACCCCGGCGGGAGTTCGAGCAGTACTTC.

V is TRBV19 and J is TRBJ2-1; D is unclear. This CDR3 is 16 amino acids long. Per germline, CDR1 LNHDA and CDR2 SQIVND (reference sequence). Trimming shortened V by 2 bases and J by 2 bases, and 13 bases separated the two germline ends. The CDR3, as DNA: TGTGCCAGTAGTATATTTGGGTCAGGTCCCTACAATGAGCAGTTCTTC. Its protein is CASSIFGSGPYNEQFF. The full variable domain, in which reference TRBV19 and TRBJ2-1 provide the parts outside the CDR3, is DGGITQSPKYLFRKEGQNVTLSCEQNLNHDAMYWYRQDPGQGLRLIYYSQIVNDFQKGDIAEGYSVSREKKESFPLTVTSAQKNPTAFYLCASSIFGSGPYNEQFFGPGTRLTVL.

Only one count was recorded for this clone. CDR3 in DNA: TGTGCCAGCAGCTTATTGAGGGGGCGCGCTTATAACTATGGCTACACCTTC. This encodes CASSLLRGRAYNYGYTF. The chain uses TRBV7-9 and TRBJ1-2, with 7 bases identical to TRBD1. Germline CDR1 is SEHNR and CDR2 is FQNEAQ (reference sequence). This CDR3 has 17 residues. V gave up 2 bases and J gave up 1 base; unmatched junction bases: 10. The complete variable domain, with remaining parts taken from reference TRBV7-9 and TRBJ1-2, reads DTGVSQNPRHKITKRGQNVTFRCDPISEHNRLYWYRQTLGQGPEFLTYFQNEAQLEKSRLLSDRFSAERPKGSFSTLEIQRTEQGDSAMYLCASSLLRGRAYNYGYTFGSGTRLTVV.